These 18 T cell receptor beta chains originate from one sample sequenced in a study of cytomegalovirus exposure and HLA in healthy donors. With 60 Vbeta and 13 Jbeta primers, the PCR was carried out. Sequencing was performed with immunoSEQ multiplex PCR; in TCRdb, only in-frame clones are kept and a portion is missing. The data contain 150,000 or so clones, around 83% of them seen just once; the ten biggest clones take up 7% to 9%. Sequenced: PBMCs. Every receptor here comes from a male donor in good health and CMV-seropositive.

The rearrangement links TRBV19 to TRBJ2-3; 10 positions match TRBD1. Germline V gene lookup returns CDR1 LNHDA and CDR2 SQIVND (reference sequence). The length of the CDR3 is 21 residues. Trimming at V came to 3 bases and at J to 2 bases, leaving 20 bases not matched to a gene. Here the CDR3 DNA reads TGTGCCAGTAGTATTCCCCTGGGGTCCACGCCGGGACAGGGGTCCACAGATACGCAGTATTTT. Amino acid sequence: CASSIPLGSTPGQGSTDTQYF.

The chain couples TRBV18 to TRBJ2-5, with a tentative D call TRBD2 (5 bases). This CDR3 has 15 residues. Germline V gene sequence: CDR1 KGHSH, CDR2 LQKENI. Trimming took 2 bases from V and 1 from J, leaving 11 bases between them. Written as DNA, the CDR3 is TGTGCCAGCTCACCATCGGCGGGCACCCAAGAGACCCAGTACTTC. Translation gives CASSPSAGTQETQYF.

The chain has TRBV9 and TRBJ1-2; 7 positions match TRBD1. The CDR3 is made up of 16 amino acids. Trimming removed 4 bases from V and 3 bases from J; junction bases left unmatched: 12. CDR1 SGDLS and CDR2 YYNGEE come from the germline V gene. The DNA of the CDR3 is TGTGCCAGCAGCCGTTACCCGGACAGGTTGGACTATGGCTACACCTTC. Encoded protein: CASSRYPDRLDYGYTF.

The rearrangement joins TRBV29-1 to TRBJ2-1, with TRBD1 matching over 7 bases. The CDR3 has 12 amino acids. Per the germline V gene, CDR1 is SQVTM and CDR2 is ANQGSEA. Trimming at V came to 7 bases and at J to 15 bases, leaving 15 bases not matched to a gene. The CDR3 coding sequence is TGCAGCGCTCGACAGGGCTACCAGGCAAGGTTCTTC. This sequence encodes CSARQGYQARFF.

The DNA of the CDR3 is TGTGCCACCCAAGGGGGGACAGGGACCAATGAGCAGTTCTTC. Translating gives CATQGGTGTNEQFF. The chain has TRBV28 and TRBJ2-1; 9 nucleotides align to TRBD1. CDR3 size: 14 residues. Germline V CDR1 and CDR2: MDHEN, SYDVKM. Germline trimming cut 10 bases from V and 6 bases from J; bases unmatched to any gene: 10.

The chain uses TRBV19 and TRBJ1-5; 7 bases fit TRBD1. J gave up 6 bases and V 3 bases, and 8 bases lay outside the gene matches. The germline gives CDR1 LNHDA, CDR2 SQIVND (reference sequence). The length of the CDR3 is 15 residues. CDR3 nucleotide sequence: TGTGCCAGTAGTATGGGAGTGAGGGGGCTTCAGCCCCAGCATTTT. This translates into CASSMGVRGLQPQHF.

The rearrangement uses TRBV2 and TRBJ1-6; D unresolved. The CDR3 contains 13 residues. V was pared by 7 bases and J by 6 bases, with 10 bases between. Germline CDR1 is SNHLY and CDR2 is FYNNEI. The CDR3 is CASTAGVNSPLHF. CDR3 DNA sequence: TGTGCCAGCACAGCAGGCGTTAATTCACCCCTCCACTTT.

The V gene is TRBV9, the J gene TRBJ2-3, with D tentatively TRBD1 (5 bases). The CDR3 runs 15 residues. Germline V gives CDR1 SGDLS, CDR2 YYNGEE. V dropped 4 bases and J dropped 0 bases, with 12 bases sitting between them. The CDR3 loop is CASSTGGSSTDTQYF. For the CDR3, the DNA is TGTGCCAGCAGCACAGGCGGATCTAGCACAGATACGCAGTATTTT.

The chain links TRBV11-2 to TRBJ2-3; TRBD2 matches 16 bases. The CDR3 length is 18 residues. Trimming took 5 bases from V and 1 from J; bases not matched to a gene: 6. In germline, CDR1 is SGHAT, CDR2 FQNNGV. CDR3 sequence reads: CASSDGTSGGAGTDTQYF. The CDR3 DNA follows: TGTGCCAGCAGCGACGGGACTAGCGGGGGGGCCGGCACAGATACGCAGTATTTT. The variable domain in full, completed from reference TRBV11-2 and TRBJ2-3, reads EAGVAQSPRYKIIEKRQSVAFWCNPISGHATLYWYQQILGQGPKLLIQFQNNGVVDDSQLPKDRFSAERLKGVDSTLKIQPAKLEDSAVYLCASSDGTSGGAGTDTQYFGPGTRLTVL.

This clone showed up just once. The chain joins TRBV4-3 to TRBJ2-1, with TRBD2 matching 12 bases. This CDR3 has 16 amino acids. Germline assignment: CDR1 LGHNA and CDR2 YSLEER. V gave up 4 bases and J gave up 3 bases; unmatched junction bases: 4. The CDR3 region is CASSPGLAGLYNEQFF. The DNA for the CDR3 is TGCGCCAGCAGCCCGGGACTAGCGGGTCTCTACAATGAGCAGTTCTTC.

The chain links TRBV19 to TRBJ2-7; D might be TRBD1 (6 bases). In germline, CDR1 is LNHDA, CDR2 SQIVND (reference sequence). Trimming removed 2 bases at V and 3 bases at J, with 8 bases between. This CDR3 spans 13 amino acids. The CDR3 nucleotides are TGTGCCAGTAGTATATCGGGACACTACGAGCAGTACTTC. Translation: CASSISGHYEQYF.

The chain employs TRBV30 and TRBJ2-5; no clear D gene. The CDR3 is 11 amino acids. Germline loops: CDR1 GTSNPN, CDR2 SVGIG (reference sequence). V lost 1 base, J lost 7 bases, and 7 bases lay in between. CDR3 DNA: TGTGCCTGGAGTGGTCGAGGGACCCAGTACTTC. It encodes CAWSGRGTQYF.

This clone was counted a few times. V gene TRBV12-2 combines with J gene TRBJ2-7; the D segment call TRBD1 is taken from the table without a DNA check. TRBV12-2 constitutes a pseudogene. The CDR3 consists of 13 residues. CDR3 nucleotide sequence: TGTGCAAGTCGCTTAGAAGCACAGTACGAGCAGTACTTC. This codes for CASRLEAQYEQYF.

This clone was seen a single time. The chain has TRBV30 and TRBJ1-6; 10 positions agree with TRBD1. This CDR3 has 14 amino acids. Germline CDR1 and CDR2: GTSNPN and SVGIG (reference sequence). Trimming at V came to 5 bases and at J to 13 bases, leaving 11 bases not matched to a gene. CDR3 loop: CAWERGQGLLPLHF. CDR3 DNA sequence: TGTGCCTGGGAGCGGGGACAGGGGCTACTTCCCCTCCACTTT.

The chain has TRBV18 and TRBJ1-5; a possible D gene is TRBD1 (6 bases). Trimming took off 3 bases at V and 1 base at J, with 13 bases between the two ends. The CDR3 covers 16 residues. Germline V gene data show CDR1 as KGHSH and CDR2 as LQKENI. Here the CDR3 DNA reads TGTGCCAGCTCACCGAATCAGGGGAGCAGCAATCAGCCCCAGCATTTT. Encoded protein: CASSPNQGSSNQPQHF. Drawing the rest from reference TRBV18 and TRBJ1-5, the complete variable domain is NAGVMQNPRHLVRRRGQEARLRCSPMKGHSHVYWYRQLPEEGLKFMVYLQKENIIDESGMPKERFSAEFPKEGPSILRIQQVVRGDSAAYFCASSPNQGSSNQPQHFGDGTRLSIL.

The CDR3 protein is CASSPELSGPPYEQYF. For the CDR3, the DNA is TGTGCCAGCAGTCCCGAGCTCAGCGGGCCACCCTACGAGCAGTACTTC. The rearrangement uses TRBV6-6 and TRBJ2-7, with a tentative D call TRBD2 (6 bases). The CDR3 is 16 residues long. CDR1 is MNHNY and CDR2 is SVGAGI in the germline V gene (reference sequence). Trimming removed 5 bases at V and 2 bases at J, with 19 bases between.

The chain employs TRBV5-4 and TRBJ1-1; no reliable D call. CDR3 length: 15 residues. Trimming removed 4 bases at V and 5 bases at J, with 18 bases between. Germline-derived CDR1 and CDR2 are SGHNT and YYREEE (reference sequence). In DNA form, the CDR3 reads TGTGCCAGCAGCCCCTTTGGAGTCGGGGAGACTGAAGCTTTCTTT. It is translated as CASSPFGVGETEAFF.

The chain employs TRBV5-5 and TRBJ2-1; perhaps TRBD2 as D (5 bases). The germline V gene encodes CDR1 SGHKS and CDR2 YYEKEE (reference sequence). The CDR3 contains 15 residues. Trimming left V 2 bases short and J 6 bases short, with 15 bases between. CDR3 DNA sequence: TGTGCCAGCAGCTTCGAGGGATTGCTCACCAATGAGCAGTTCTTC. Encoded protein: CASSFEGLLTNEQFF.